This TCR beta chain derives from a study of T cells in Graves' hyperthyroidism and ophthalmopathy. In the case of this clonotype: Germline and junction disagree at one end, which may indicate a read error.

The investigators amplified TCR beta CDR3 regions from RNA transcripts. With the HTBI primer set, the TCR CDR3 went through a first round of RT-PCR. MiXCR, applied by TCRdb to the multiplex PCR reads, yields one record per CDR3 protein. Seen here are about 640,000 distinct CDR3 sequences, roughly 20% observed once, and the top ten hold 34%. This CDR3 has 15 residues. From germline, CDR1 is MGHRA and CDR2 YSYEKL. What was sequenced was blood. The J gene is TRBJ2-7, the V gene TRBV4-1; 8 positions match TRBD1. The sequence was obtained from a man aged 25 to 40 with Graves' ophthalmopathy. The CDR3 nucleotides read TGCGCCAGCAGCCCAGACAGGGGCTTCTCCTGCGAGCAGTACTTC. Translation gives CASSPDRGFSCEQYF.